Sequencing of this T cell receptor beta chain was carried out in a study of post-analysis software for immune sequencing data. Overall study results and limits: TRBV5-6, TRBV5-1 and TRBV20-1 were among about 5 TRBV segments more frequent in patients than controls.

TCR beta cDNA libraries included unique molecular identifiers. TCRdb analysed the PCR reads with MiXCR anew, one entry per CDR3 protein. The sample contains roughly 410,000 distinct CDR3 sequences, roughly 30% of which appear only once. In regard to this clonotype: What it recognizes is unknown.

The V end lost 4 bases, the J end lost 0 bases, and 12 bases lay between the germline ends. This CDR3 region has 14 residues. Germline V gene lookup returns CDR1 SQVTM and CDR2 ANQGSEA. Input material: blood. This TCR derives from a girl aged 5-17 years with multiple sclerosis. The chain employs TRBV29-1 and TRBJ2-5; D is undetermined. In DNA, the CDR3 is TGCAGCGTTGTCTCCCAAGGGAACCAAGAGACCCAGTACTTC. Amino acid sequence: CSVVSQGNQETQYF.